These 16 T cell receptor beta chains were all obtained from the same sample, sequenced in a study of blood T cell repertoires in COVID-19. Profiled with immunoSEQ multiplex PCR; TCRdb holds only in-frame clones, not every one. Seen here are approximately 100,000 clones, roughly 79% observed once, and the top ten hold under 11%. Material: peripheral blood. The receptors come from a human donor in a cohort sampled during active COVID-19.

The chain combines TRBV29-1 with TRBJ2-1, with TRBD2 identical over 9 bases. J gave up 2 bases and V 4 bases, and 3 bases lay outside the gene matches. Germline CDR1 reads SQVTM; CDR2 reads ANQGSEA. The CDR3 length is 14 residues. Here the CDR3 reads CSVVAGGTYNEQFF. The CDR3 coding sequence is TGCAGCGTTGTTGCGGGGGGGACCTACAATGAGCAGTTCTTC.

This clone came up a few times. This chain joins TRBV28 and TRBJ1-1; tentatively, D is TRBD1 (5 bases). The CDR3 has 15 residues. Germline CDR1 MDHEN, CDR2 SYDVKM. V was pared by 5 bases and J by 5 bases, with 18 bases between. The DNA of the CDR3 is TGTGCCAGCAGTCCCCCCCAGGGCTTGTGGACTGAAGCTTTCTTT. Amino acids: CASSPPQGLWTEAFF.

This chain connects TRBV27 to TRBJ2-3; 9 nucleotides agree with TRBD2. J lost 0 bases, V lost 3 bases, and 10 bases had no gene match. There are 18 residues in the CDR3. Germline-derived CDR1 and CDR2 are MNHEY and SMNVEV (reference sequence). In nucleotides, the CDR3 is TGTGCCAGCAGTTTTCGGCTAGCGGGAACTAGAAGCACAGATACGCAGTATTTT. It encodes CASSFRLAGTRSTDTQYF.

The chain joins TRBV7-2 to TRBJ2-2, with 13 positions matching TRBD2. This CDR3 contains 17 residues. Trimming at V came to 5 bases and at J to 2 bases, leaving 5 bases not matched to a gene. The germline V gene has CDR1 SGHTA and CDR2 FQGNSA. The DNA of the CDR3 is TGTGCCAGCAGCCCCGGACTAGCGGGAGTTAACACCGGGGAGCTGTTTTTT. As protein: CASSPGLAGVNTGELFF.

This chain links TRBV2 with TRBJ1-1; D gene ambiguous. V lost 1 base and J lost 0, with 12 bases in between. The CDR3 spans 16 residues. Germline CDR1 is SNHLY and CDR2 is FYNNEI. CDR3 region: CASSEERKTLNTEAFF. The CDR3 nucleotides read TGTGCCAGCAGTGAAGAAAGGAAGACTTTGAACACTGAAGCTTTCTTT.

The chain recombines TRBV12-3 or TRBV12-4 with TRBJ2-5; D not resolved. V was clipped by 1 base and J by 2 bases, with 5 bases between them. This CDR3 is built from 13 residues. CDR3 loop: CASSLGSQETQYF. The CDR3 nucleotides are TGTGCCAGCAGTTTAGGGAGTCAAGAGACCCAGTACTTC.

This clone has a single count. The J gene is TRBJ2-1, the V gene TRBV9, with 12 bases identical to TRBD2. Germline V gene sequence: CDR1 SGDLS, CDR2 YYNGEE. Trimming cost V 4 bases and J 7 bases; bases outside gene matches: 15. CDR3 length: 18 residues. CDR3 in amino acids: CASSSPSRRLAGANEQFF. For the CDR3, the DNA is TGTGCCAGCAGCTCCCCTAGCCGGAGACTAGCGGGAGCGAATGAGCAGTTCTTC.

This chain connects TRBV6-2 or TRBV6-3 to TRBJ1-4; 11 positions agree with TRBD1. This CDR3 spans 16 amino acids. Germline V gene data show CDR1 as MNHEY and CDR2 as SVGEGT. J was trimmed by 8 bases and V by 6 bases; bases with no gene match: 11. The CDR3 sequence is CASSLLPGQGEEKLFF. The CDR3 DNA reads as TGTGCCAGCAGCCTTCTCCCGGGACAGGGGGAGGAAAAACTGTTTTTT.

The chain is built from TRBV9 and TRBJ1-4, with TRBD1 matching 7 bases. The junction had 3 bases not matched to a gene; V was cut back by 0 bases and J by 4 bases. Germline assignment: CDR1 SGDLS and CDR2 YYNGEE. The CDR3 sequence is 15 residues long. The CDR3 DNA reads TGTGCCAGCAGCGTAGAAGACAGGGTTAATGAAAAACTGTTTTTT. Translating gives CASSVEDRVNEKLFF.

The chain uses TRBV7-2 and TRBJ2-6, with unresolved D. Germline V gene data show CDR1 as SGHTA and CDR2 as FQGNSA. This CDR3 is 15 amino acids long. V was shortened by 2 bases and J by 2 bases, with 7 bases between the two germline ends. The CDR3 region has the DNA TGTGCCAGCAGCTTACTATTAACTGGGGCCAACGTCCTGACTTTC. Translating gives CASSLLLTGANVLTF. Looking up the rest from reference TRBV7-2 and TRBJ2-6 gives the full variable domain: GAGVSQSPSNKVTEKGKDVELRCDPISGHTALYWYRQSLGQGLEFLIYFQGNSAPDKSGLPSDRFSAERTGGSVSTLTIQRTQQEDSAVYLCASSLLLTGANVLTFGAGSRLTVL.

The rearrangement joins TRBV9 to TRBJ2-2; 14 bases line up with TRBD2. Germline V gene sequence: CDR1 SGDLS, CDR2 YYNGEE. The V segment lost 6 bases and the J segment 3 bases; nucleotides outside the gene matches: 1. The CDR3 runs to 15 residues. As DNA, the CDR3 is TGTGCCAGCACGACTAGCGGGAGGGACACCGGGGAGCTGTTTTTT. This sequence encodes CASTTSGRDTGELFF.

This clone was found a few times. The V call is TRBV27, the J call TRBJ2-1; D is undetermined. CDR3 size: 15 residues. V lost 6 bases and J lost 5, with 17 bases in between. CDR1 and CDR2 from the germline V gene are MNHEY and SMNVEV (reference sequence). The CDR3 DNA follows: TGTGCCAGCAGGCCCAGGTCGACCTTTGACAATGAGCAGTTCTTC. Its protein is CASRPRSTFDNEQFF.

The J gene is TRBJ2-7, the V gene TRBV7-9, with D tentatively TRBD1 (5 bases). Germline values: CDR1 SEHNR, CDR2 FQNEAQ (reference sequence). The V end was cut by 3 bases, the J end by 2 bases, with 11 bases between. CDR3 length: 14 residues. In DNA form, the CDR3 reads TGTGCCAGCAGCTTTCCAGGGTCACCCTACGAGCAGTACTTC. This sequence encodes CASSFPGSPYEQYF.

J is TRBJ2-3 and V is TRBV7-2; 7 nucleotides match TRBD1. J was trimmed by 2 bases and V by 3 bases; bases with no gene match: 8. The CDR3 sequence is 16 residues long. From germline, CDR1 is SGHTA and CDR2 FQGNSA. DNA of the CDR3: TGTGCCAGCAGCTTCGGGGACAGAATAACCACAGATACGCAGTATTTT. Translating gives CASSFGDRITTDTQYF.

V is TRBV7-2 and J is TRBJ1-5; a possible D gene is TRBD1 (5 bases). CDR1 and CDR2 (germline): SGHTA, FQGNSA. This CDR3 contains 16 residues. Trimming cost V 3 bases and J 4 bases, with 16 bases left between them. The CDR3 DNA sequence: TGTGCCAGCAGCTTCAGGGAACTCCACTTTAATCAGCCCCAGCATTTT. It is translated as CASSFRELHFNQPQHF.

This chain joins TRBV5-5 and TRBJ1-5; D is unresolved. Trimming pared 0 bases from V and 3 bases from J, leaving 7 bases between. The CDR3 totals 14 residues. Germline V gene lookup returns CDR1 SGHKS and CDR2 YYEKEE (reference sequence). The chain's CDR3 is CASSLGYNNQPQHF. CDR3 bases: TGTGCCAGCAGCTTGGGGTACAACAATCAGCCCCAGCATTTT.